This paragraph covers one T cell receptor beta chain sequence. Germline V gene data show CDR1 as SGHDT and CDR2 as YYEEEE. The junction had 8 bases not matched to a gene; V was cut back by 4 bases and J by 5 bases. The CDR3 has 15 amino acids. These data come from a study of control samples from healthy donors and cancer patients. Some clones are missing from TCRdb's copy, which holds only in-frame ones; the method was immunoSEQ multiplex PCR. Of approximately 140,000 clones in the sample, 80% to 95% were seen once. This chain joins TRBV5-6 and TRBJ2-5, with 10 bases fitting TRBD2. The sequenced sample was blood. The TCR comes from a man aged 25 to 40 in good health. The CDR3 is CASSPMGLARETQYF. CDR3 in DNA: TGTGCCAGCAGCCCTATGGGACTAGCGAGGGAGACCCAGTACTTC.